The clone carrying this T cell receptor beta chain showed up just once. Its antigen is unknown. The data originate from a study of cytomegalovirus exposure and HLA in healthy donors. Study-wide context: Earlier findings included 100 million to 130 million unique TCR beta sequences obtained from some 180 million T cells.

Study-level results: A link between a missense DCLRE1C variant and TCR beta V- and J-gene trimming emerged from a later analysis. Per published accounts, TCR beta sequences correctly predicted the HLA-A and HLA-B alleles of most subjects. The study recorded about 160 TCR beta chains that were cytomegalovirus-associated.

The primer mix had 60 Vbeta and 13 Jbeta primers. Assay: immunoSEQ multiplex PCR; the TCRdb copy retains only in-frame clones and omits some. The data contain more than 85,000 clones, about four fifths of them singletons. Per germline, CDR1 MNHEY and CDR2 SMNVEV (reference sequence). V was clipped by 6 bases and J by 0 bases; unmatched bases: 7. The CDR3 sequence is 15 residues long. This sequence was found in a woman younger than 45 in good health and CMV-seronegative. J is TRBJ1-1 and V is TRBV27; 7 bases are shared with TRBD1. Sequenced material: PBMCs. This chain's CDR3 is CASRPQGGMNTEAFF. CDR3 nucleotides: TGTGCCAGCAGGCCCCAGGGGGGCATGAACACTGAAGCTTTCTTT.